This TCR beta chain came from a study of T cell changes during pregnancy in multiple sclerosis (dated by TCRdb to about 2019). Study-level background: The study examined how the T cell repertoire changed over the course of pregnancy in women with multiple sclerosis.

The receptor library was made with the immunoSEQ multiplex PCR assay. The clones in this table, taken by TCRdb from immuneACCESS, are in-frame only. Not every clone is retained; where verified, under half of the shortfall comes from an unresolved V gene, and the cause of the rest is unknown. Across this sample there are approximately 100,000 clones, with roughly 91% seen only once. Jointly, the top ten make up 3.5% to 4.5% of the sample. Inclusive of the bounding cysteine and phenylalanine, the CDR3 is 17 residues long. Only the CDR3 region is kept as DNA, spanning 51 bases read in frame from base 1. V drops 0 bases and J drops 2 bases, leaving 15 bases in between. Looking up the germline V gene yields CDR1 SGDLS and CDR2 YYNGEE. In the case of this clone: This receptor's antigen is unknown. No base-level quality is on record; no much larger clone is a single base apart.

The V and J genes are TRBV9 and TRBJ2-1; TRBD1 is a weak D gene call, 5 bases matching. The sample consisted of peripheral blood, taken in the first trimester of pregnancy. This receptor was obtained from a female donor with multiple sclerosis, enrolled in a pregnancy study. The encoded CDR3 is CASSVEILDSTYNEQFF. The nucleotide sequence is TGTGCCAGCAGCGTAGAAATCCTCGACAGCACCTACAATGAGCAGTTCTTC.